This TCR beta chain was identified during a study of blood T cells in healthy people across ages. A second PCR, run for roughly 6 to 11 cycles, used a sample-barcoded 5' primer plus a J-beta primer mix. Every single cDNA molecule received a tag from a template-switch adaptor with 12 random nucleotides. Each single sample gave us at least 2.5 million CDR3-containing paired-end reads. MiXCR, run by TCRdb on the 5' RACE reads, gives a single entry per CDR3 protein. The sample lists about 970,000 distinct CDR3 sequences; roughly 50% were seen once. Drawn from each donor were ten milliliters of peripheral blood. Isolation yielded PBMCs, at least 6.5 million per sample, in every case. V was pared by 2 bases and J by 7 bases, with 15 bases between. The CDR3 has 14 amino acids. The germline V gene encodes CDR1 SGHRS and CDR2 YFSETQ.

The sequence was obtained from a woman between 55 and 75 years old in good health. The chain links TRBV5-1 to TRBJ2-5; D assignment may be TRBD1 or TRBD2 (6 bases each). Sequenced: blood. The CDR3 coding sequence is TGCGCCAGCAGCTTAGTGGGGGGCCGGGGGACCCAGTACTTC. As protein: CASSLVGGRGTQYF.